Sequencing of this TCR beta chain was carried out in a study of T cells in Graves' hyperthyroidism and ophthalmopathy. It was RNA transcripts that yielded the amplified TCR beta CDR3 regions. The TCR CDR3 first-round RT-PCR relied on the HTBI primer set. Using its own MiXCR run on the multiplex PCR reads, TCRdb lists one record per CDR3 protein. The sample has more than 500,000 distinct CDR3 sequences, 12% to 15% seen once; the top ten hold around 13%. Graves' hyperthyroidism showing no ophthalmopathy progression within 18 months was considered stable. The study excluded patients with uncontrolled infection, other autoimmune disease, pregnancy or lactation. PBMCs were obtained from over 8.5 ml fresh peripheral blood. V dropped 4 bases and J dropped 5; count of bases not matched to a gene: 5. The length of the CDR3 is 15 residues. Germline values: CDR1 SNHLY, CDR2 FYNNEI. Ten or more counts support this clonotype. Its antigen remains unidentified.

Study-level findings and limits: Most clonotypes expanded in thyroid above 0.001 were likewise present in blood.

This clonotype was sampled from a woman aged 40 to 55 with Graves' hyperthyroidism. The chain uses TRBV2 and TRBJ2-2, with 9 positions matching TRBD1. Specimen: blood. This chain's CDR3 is CASSVRTGDTGELFF. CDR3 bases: TGTGCCAGCAGTGTGCGGACAGGGGATACCGGGGAGCTGTTTTTT.